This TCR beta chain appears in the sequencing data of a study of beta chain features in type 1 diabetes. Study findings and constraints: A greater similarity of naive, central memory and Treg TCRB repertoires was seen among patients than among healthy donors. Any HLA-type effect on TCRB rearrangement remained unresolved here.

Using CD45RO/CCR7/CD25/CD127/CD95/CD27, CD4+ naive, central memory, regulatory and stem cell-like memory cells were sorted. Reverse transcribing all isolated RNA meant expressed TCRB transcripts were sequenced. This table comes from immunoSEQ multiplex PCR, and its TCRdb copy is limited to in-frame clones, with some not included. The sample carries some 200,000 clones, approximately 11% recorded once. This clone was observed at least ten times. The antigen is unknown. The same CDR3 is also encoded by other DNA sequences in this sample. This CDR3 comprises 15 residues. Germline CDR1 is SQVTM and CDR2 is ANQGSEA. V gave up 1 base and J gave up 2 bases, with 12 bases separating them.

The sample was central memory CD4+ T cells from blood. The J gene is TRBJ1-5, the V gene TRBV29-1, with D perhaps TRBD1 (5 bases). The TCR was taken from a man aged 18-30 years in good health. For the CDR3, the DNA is TGCAGCGTTGAAGGTCTCAGGGAGGGCAATCAGCCCCAGCATTTT. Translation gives CSVEGLREGNQPQHF.